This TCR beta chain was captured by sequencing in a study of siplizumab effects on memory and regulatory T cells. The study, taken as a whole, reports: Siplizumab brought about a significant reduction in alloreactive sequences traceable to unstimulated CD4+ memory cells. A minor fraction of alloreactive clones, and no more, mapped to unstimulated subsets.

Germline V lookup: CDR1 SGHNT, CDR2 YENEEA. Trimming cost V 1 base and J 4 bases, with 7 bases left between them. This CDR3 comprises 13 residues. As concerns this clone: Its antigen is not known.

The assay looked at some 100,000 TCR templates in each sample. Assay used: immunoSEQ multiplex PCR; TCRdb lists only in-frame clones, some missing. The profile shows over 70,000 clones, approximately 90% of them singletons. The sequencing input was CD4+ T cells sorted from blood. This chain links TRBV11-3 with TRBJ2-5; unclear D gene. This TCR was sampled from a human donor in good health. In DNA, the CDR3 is TGTGCCAGCAGCTTAGGCGTGGGAGAGACCCAGTACTTC. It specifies CASSLGVGETQYF.